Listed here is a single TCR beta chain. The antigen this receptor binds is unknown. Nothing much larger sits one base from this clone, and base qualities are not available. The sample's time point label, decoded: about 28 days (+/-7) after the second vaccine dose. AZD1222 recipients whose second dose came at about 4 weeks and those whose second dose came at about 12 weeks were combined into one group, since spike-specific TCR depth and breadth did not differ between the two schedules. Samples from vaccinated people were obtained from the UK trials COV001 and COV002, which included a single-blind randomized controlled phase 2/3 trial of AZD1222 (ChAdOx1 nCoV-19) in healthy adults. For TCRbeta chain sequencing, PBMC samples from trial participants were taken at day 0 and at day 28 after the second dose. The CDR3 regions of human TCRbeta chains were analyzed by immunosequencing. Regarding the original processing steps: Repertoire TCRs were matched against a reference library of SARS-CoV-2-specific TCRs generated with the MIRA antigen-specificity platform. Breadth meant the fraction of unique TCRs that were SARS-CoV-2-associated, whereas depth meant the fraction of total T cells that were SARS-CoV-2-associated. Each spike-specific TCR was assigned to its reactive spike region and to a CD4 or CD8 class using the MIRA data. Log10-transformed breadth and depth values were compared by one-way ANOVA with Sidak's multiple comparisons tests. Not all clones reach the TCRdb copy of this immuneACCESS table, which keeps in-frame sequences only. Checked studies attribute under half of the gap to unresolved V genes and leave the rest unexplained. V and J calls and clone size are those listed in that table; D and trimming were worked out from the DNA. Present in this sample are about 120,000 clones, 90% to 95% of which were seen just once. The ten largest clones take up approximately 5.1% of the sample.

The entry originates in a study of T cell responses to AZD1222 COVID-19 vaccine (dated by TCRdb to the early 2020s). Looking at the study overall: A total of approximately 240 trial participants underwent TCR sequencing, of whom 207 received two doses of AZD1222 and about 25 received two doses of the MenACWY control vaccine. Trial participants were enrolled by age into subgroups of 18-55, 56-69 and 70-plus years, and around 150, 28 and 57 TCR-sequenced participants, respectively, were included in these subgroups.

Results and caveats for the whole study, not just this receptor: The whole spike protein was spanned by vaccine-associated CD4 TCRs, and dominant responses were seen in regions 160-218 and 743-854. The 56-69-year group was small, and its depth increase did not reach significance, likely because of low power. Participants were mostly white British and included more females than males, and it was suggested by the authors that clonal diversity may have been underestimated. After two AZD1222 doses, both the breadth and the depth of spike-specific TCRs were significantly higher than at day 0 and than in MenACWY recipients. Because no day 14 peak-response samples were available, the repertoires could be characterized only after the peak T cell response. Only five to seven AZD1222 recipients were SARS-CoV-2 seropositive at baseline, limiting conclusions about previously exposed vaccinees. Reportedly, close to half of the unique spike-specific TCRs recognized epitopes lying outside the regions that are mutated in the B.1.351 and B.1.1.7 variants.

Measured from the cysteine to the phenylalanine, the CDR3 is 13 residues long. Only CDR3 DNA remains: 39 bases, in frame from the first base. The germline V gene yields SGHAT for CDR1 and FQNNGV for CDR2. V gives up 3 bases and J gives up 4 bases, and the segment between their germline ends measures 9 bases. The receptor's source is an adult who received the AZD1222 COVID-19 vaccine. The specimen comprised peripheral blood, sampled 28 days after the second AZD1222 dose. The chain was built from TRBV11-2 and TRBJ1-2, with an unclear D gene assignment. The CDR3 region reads CASSFVEGYGYTF. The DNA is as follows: TGTGCCAGCAGCTTTGTGGAGGGCTATGGCTACACCTTC.